This entry lists 29 T cell receptor beta chains sequenced from one sample in a study of blood T cell repertoires in COVID-19 (dated by TCRdb to about 2020). Library prep was done by the immunoSEQ multiplex PCR assay. The table comes from immuneACCESS by way of TCRdb, which keeps in-frame sequences with V and J called. Part of the clones is missing from these tables; in studies checked, under half for an unresolved V gene and the rest for unknown reasons. This sample has roughly 400,000 clones in its table, and 70% to 90% of those were observed once. The ten largest clones add up to 1.2% to 1.5% of the sample. The specimen sequenced was PBMCs or T cells enriched from blood (not recorded which). The origin of the receptors is a woman aged 18-29 years who had been exposed to COVID-19.

The rearrangement joins TRBV24-1 to TRBJ2-7; maybe TRBD2 (6 bases). Germline V lookup: CDR1 KGHDR, CDR2 SFDVKD. This CDR3 is built from 13 residues. Deletions cut 4 bases from V and 6 bases from J, with 12 bases between. The CDR3 here is CATSDSSVPEQYF. For the CDR3, the DNA is TGTGCCACCAGTGACTCTAGCGTTCCCGAGCAGTACTTC.

The rearrangement joins TRBV18 to TRBJ1-5, with D possibly being TRBD1 (6 bases). V lost 4 bases and J 12 bases, leaving 16 bases between the germline ends. The CDR3 contains 13 residues. Germline CDR1 and CDR2: KGHSH and LQKENI. CDR3: CASSLETQGVQHF. CDR3 in DNA: TGTGCCAGCTCACTAGAAACACAGGGAGTCCAGCATTTT. Based on the CDR3 plus reference TRBV18 and TRBJ1-5, the full variable domain is NAGVMQNPRHLVRRRGQEARLRCSPMKGHSHVYWYRQLPEEGLKFMVYLQKENIIDESGMPKERFSAEFPKEGPSILRIQQVVRGDSAAYFCASSLETQGVQHFGDGTRLSIL.

This clone was seen a single time. This chain connects TRBV28 to TRBJ1-2, with a possible D match to TRBD1 (6 bases). The CDR3 runs 16 residues. Germline assignment: CDR1 MDHEN and CDR2 SYDVKM. V was shortened by 4 bases and J by 5 bases, with 20 bases between the two germline ends. The CDR3 nucleotides are TGTGCCAGCAGTTCATATCTGATCAGGGGTGGGTATGGCTACACCTTC. This translates into CASSSYLIRGGYGYTF.

The V and J genes are TRBV5-1 and TRBJ1-5; 8 bases map to TRBD1. V shed 0 bases and J 7 bases; nucleotides not matched to a gene: 6. The CDR3 runs 15 residues. Germline values: CDR1 SGHRS, CDR2 YFSETQ. In nucleotides, the CDR3 is TGCGCCAGCAGCTTGGAGGTCACAGGGGGGCAGCCCCAGCATTTT. Its protein is CASSLEVTGGQPQHF. Full variable domain (rest looked up from reference TRBV5-1 and TRBJ1-5): KAGVTQTPRYLIKTRGQQVTLSCSPISGHRSVSWYQQTPGQGLQFLFEYFSETQRNKGNFPGRFSGRQFSNSRSEMNVSTLELGDSALYLCASSLEVTGGQPQHFGDGTRLSIL.

This chain joins TRBV3-1 (or the pseudogene TRBV3-2) and TRBJ2-1; 11 positions match TRBD2. CDR1 is LGHDT and CDR2 is YNNKEL in the germline V gene (reference sequence). Germline trimming cut 4 bases from V and 3 bases from J; bases unmatched to any gene: 5. CDR3 length: 16 amino acids. The CDR3 reads CASSPGTSGYYNEQFF. CDR3 DNA: TGTGCCAGCAGCCCCGGGACTAGCGGATACTACAATGAGCAGTTCTTC.

The chain has TRBV14 and TRBJ2-7; a possible D gene is TRBD2 (6 bases). Deletions cut 1 base from V and 5 bases from J, with 12 bases between. Germline values: CDR1 SGHDN, CDR2 FVKESK. CDR3 length: 14 residues. The CDR3 loop reads CASSQAGSLHEQYF. The DNA of the CDR3 is TGTGCCAGCAGCCAAGCCGGGAGTTTACACGAGCAGTACTTC.

The CDR3 DNA reads TGTGCCAGCAGCTTGCTTAGTGGCGGGAGTCGCACCGGGGAGCTGTTTTTT. This encodes CASSLLSGGSRTGELFF. The rearrangement joins TRBV7-8 to TRBJ2-2, with 7 bases identical to TRBD2. Germline trimming cut 3 bases from V and 4 bases from J; bases unmatched to any gene: 11. Germline V CDR1 and CDR2: SGHVS, FQNEAQ. This CDR3 is built from 17 residues.

Here the CDR3 DNA reads TGTGCCAGCGAGGAGGGAGTCAAAGAGACCCAGTACTTC. Amino acid sequence: CASEEGVKETQYF. This sequence joins TRBV5-6 and TRBJ2-5; maybe TRBD2 (6 bases). Between the trimmed V and J ends, which lost 7 bases and 3 bases, there was a span of 13 bases. Germline lookup yields CDR1 SGHDT and CDR2 YYEEEE. The CDR3 runs to 13 residues. Variable domain in full (rest from reference TRBV5-6 and TRBJ2-5): DAGVTQSPTHLIKTRGQQVTLRCSPKSGHDTVSWYQQALGQGPQFIFQYYEEEERQRGNFPDRFSGHQFPNYSSELNVNALLLGDSALYLCASEEGVKETQYFGPGTRLLVL.

This clone was found once. The chain is built from TRBV11-3 and TRBJ2-1, with 10 bases identical to TRBD2. The CDR3 length is 15 residues. V was clipped by 4 bases and J by 3 bases; unmatched bases: 3. Germline V gene sequence: CDR1 SGHNT, CDR2 YENEEA. The CDR3 coding sequence is TGTGCCAGCAGCTCCATAGCGGGAGGCTACAATGAGCAGTTCTTC. This translates into CASSSIAGGYNEQFF.

The rearrangement uses TRBV29-1 and TRBJ2-2; 7 bases align to TRBD1. CDR3 length equals 15 residues. Germline V gives CDR1 SQVTM, CDR2 ANQGSEA. After removal of 2 bases from V and 0 bases from J, the junction contained 3 bases not matched to a gene. The CDR3 DNA follows: TGCAGCGTTGAATCCGGGACAGCGAACACCGGGGAGCTGTTTTTT. Protein product: CSVESGTANTGELFF.

The chain carries TRBV7-3 and TRBJ1-1; D is perhaps TRBD1 (6 bases). From germline, CDR1 is SGHTA and CDR2 FQGTGA. The CDR3 extends over 14 amino acids. V was shortened by 5 bases and J by 3 bases, with 13 bases between the two germline ends. The CDR3 DNA sequence: TGTGCCAGCAGCACACAGGGCTGGGACACTGAAGCTTTCTTT. This encodes CASSTQGWDTEAFF. Filled out from reference TRBV7-3 and TRBJ1-1, the complete variable domain reads GAGVSQTPSNKVTEKGKYVELRCDPISGHTALYWYRQSLGQGPEFLIYFQGTGAADDSGLPNDRFFAVRPEGSVSTLKIQRTERGDSAVYLCASSTQGWDTEAFFGQGTRLTVV.

In DNA form, the CDR3 reads TGTGCCAGCAGCACGGGGGGCGCGGGGAATGAAAAACTGTTTTTT. This gives the protein CASSTGGAGNEKLFF. The chain combines TRBV28 with TRBJ1-4, with D possibly being TRBD1 (6 bases). The V end was cut by 6 bases, the J end by 5 bases, with 16 bases between. The germline V gene encodes CDR1 MDHEN and CDR2 SYDVKM. This CDR3 has 15 amino acids.

The V and J genes are TRBV28 and TRBJ2-2; the match to TRBD1 covers 7 bases. CDR3 length equals 16 residues. Germline lookup yields CDR1 MDHEN and CDR2 SYDVKM. Losses at the gene ends were 8 bases for V and 0 bases for J; bases not matched to a gene: 9. This chain's CDR3 is CASQIAGTANTGELFF. In DNA, the CDR3 is TGTGCCAGCCAGATTGCCGGGACAGCGAACACCGGGGAGCTGTTTTTT.

The chain has TRBV18 and TRBJ1-1; possibly TRBD1 for D (5 bases). The CDR3 loop spans 16 amino acids. The germline V gene encodes CDR1 KGHSH and CDR2 LQKENI. Trimming pared 2 bases from V and 0 bases from J, leaving 13 bases between. CDR3 residues: CASSPRQGNMNTEAFF. The CDR3 region has the DNA TGTGCCAGCTCACCAAGGCAGGGTAACATGAACACTGAAGCTTTCTTT.

Here the CDR3 DNA reads TGTGCCAGCTCAAATGCCGGGACAGGCCCCTACGAGCAGTACTTC. Its translation is CASSNAGTGPYEQYF. The chain has TRBV18 and TRBJ2-7; 8 bases line up with TRBD1. Germline loops: CDR1 KGHSH, CDR2 LQKENI. The CDR3 has 15 amino acids. V gave up 5 bases and J gave up 2 bases; unmatched junction bases: 8.

V is TRBV9 and J is TRBJ2-7, with D perhaps matching TRBD1 (6 bases). Germline assignment: CDR1 SGDLS and CDR2 YYNGEE. The length of the CDR3 is 14 residues. The V and J ends lost 3 bases and 4 bases respectively, with 14 bases between them. As DNA, the CDR3 is TGTGCCAGCAGCGCAGGCAAAGGGGGTTACGAGCAGTACTTC. As protein: CASSAGKGGYEQYF.

The genes are TRBV21-1 and TRBJ1-2; the D call TRBD1 from the table was never checked on the DNA. TRBV21-1 is a known pseudogene. The CDR3 extends over 19 amino acids. CDR3 nucleotide sequence: TGTGCCAGCAGCCCTCAGGCCGGGACAGGGACTGGAGCAGACTATGGCTACACCTTC. It codes for CASSPQAGTGTGADYGYTF.

The V gene is TRBV28, the J gene TRBJ2-7; 7 positions match TRBD2. The CDR3 contains 14 residues. The junction had 5 bases not matched to a gene; V was cut back by 6 bases and J by 0 bases. Germline CDR1 MDHEN, CDR2 SYDVKM. DNA for the CDR3: TGTGCCAGCAGAGTAGCGGGTAGCTCCTACGAGCAGTACTTC. As protein: CASRVAGSSYEQYF. Full variable domain (outside the CDR3, taken from reference TRBV28 and TRBJ2-7): DVKVTQSSRYLVKRTGEKVFLECVQDMDHENMFWYRQDPGLGLRLIYFSYDVKMKEKGDIPEGYSVSREKKERFSLILESASTNQTSMYLCASRVAGSSYEQYFGPGTRLTVT.

In regard to this clone: Other DNA sequences in this specimen translate into the identical CDR3. The J gene is TRBJ2-1, the V gene TRBV6-2 or TRBV6-3, with 10 nucleotides matching TRBD2. The ends lost 2 bases at V and 7 bases at J; junction bases unmatched: 5. Germline loops: CDR1 MNHEY, CDR2 SVGEGT. The CDR3 covers 15 residues. This chain's CDR3 is CASSYRTSGLNEQFF. The CDR3 nucleotides are TGTGCCAGCAGTTACCGGACTAGCGGCCTGAATGAGCAGTTCTTC.

This clone was seen once. V is TRBV11-2 and J is TRBJ1-2; D is perhaps TRBD1 (5 bases). The CDR3 consists of 13 residues. V lost 4 bases, J lost 3 bases, and 9 bases lay in between. The germline V gene encodes CDR1 SGHAT and CDR2 FQNNGV. The CDR3 spells CASSSQDHYGYTF. In nucleotides, the CDR3 is TGTGCCAGCAGCTCACAGGATCACTATGGCTACACCTTC.

In DNA form, the CDR3 reads TGTGCCAGCAGTACCGGGACACGCTCCTACGAGCAGTACTTC. It yields the protein CASSTGTRSYEQYF. This rearrangement joins TRBV28 to TRBJ2-7; D possibly corresponds to TRBD1 (6 bases). The CDR3 loop spans 14 amino acids. The germline gives CDR1 MDHEN, CDR2 SYDVKM. Trimming cost V 5 bases and J 0 bases, with 11 bases left between them.

The V and J genes are TRBV6-5 and TRBJ1-4; 9 bases fit TRBD1. The CDR3 has 15 residues. CDR1 and CDR2 from the germline V gene are MNHEY and SVGAGI. Trimming removed 6 bases from V and 6 bases from J; junction bases left unmatched: 8. CDR3 in amino acids: CASRKDRGGYEKLFF. CDR3 nucleotide sequence: TGTGCCAGCAGAAAGGACAGGGGAGGTTATGAAAAACTGTTTTTT.

V gene TRBV7-6 combines with J gene TRBJ2-1; TRBD2 agrees at 9 bases. This CDR3 has 16 residues. CDR1 and CDR2 from the germline V gene are SGHVS and FNYEAQ. J gave up 9 bases and V 2 bases, and 11 bases lay outside the gene matches. The CDR3 DNA reads as TGTGCCAGCAGCTTAAGTAGAGCGGCGGGAGGGAGTGAGCAGTTCTTC. Its protein product is CASSLSRAAGGSEQFF.

This chain uses TRBV5-1 with TRBJ2-1; 14 bases map to TRBD2. The germline V gene has CDR1 SGHRS and CDR2 YFSETQ. CDR3 length: 17 amino acids. V trimming: 0 bases; J trimming: 6 bases; junction bases outside the gene matches: 5. CDR3 in amino acids: CASSLGLAGGPLNEQFF. The CDR3 nucleotides are TGCGCCAGCAGCTTGGGACTAGCGGGGGGGCCTCTCAATGAGCAGTTCTTC.

J is TRBJ1-2 and V is TRBV29-1, with D maybe TRBD1 (6 bases). From germline, CDR1 is SQVTM and CDR2 ANQGSEA. Trimming took off 6 bases at V and 3 bases at J, with 11 bases between the two ends. This CDR3 has 12 amino acids. The CDR3 loop reads CSVDTGYYGYTF. The CDR3 nucleotides are TGCAGCGTCGATACAGGGTACTATGGCTACACCTTC. The full variable domain, its missing parts supplied by reference TRBV29-1 and TRBJ1-2, is SAVISQKPSRDICQRGTSLTIQCQVDSQVTMMFWYRQQPGQSLTLIATANQGSEATYESGFVIDKFPISRPNLTFSTLTVSNMSPEDSSIYLCSVDTGYYGYTFGSGTRLTVV.

The gene calls are TRBV18 and TRBJ1-4; 8 bases fit TRBD1. The CDR3 has 13 residues. From germline, CDR1 is KGHSH and CDR2 LQKENI. The trim removed 9 bases at V and 2 bases at J, leaving 2 bases unmatched. CDR3 sequence (DNA): TGTGCCAGTTCAGGGGGCACTAATGAAAAACTGTTTTTT. It codes for CASSGGTNEKLFF.

V and J are TRBV7-8 and TRBJ2-1, with 7 bases lining up with TRBD1. V dropped 5 bases and J dropped 9; count of bases not matched to a gene: 4. The CDR3 contains 12 residues. The germline V gene encodes CDR1 SGHVS and CDR2 FQNEAQ. This CDR3 reads CASSPRTGEQFF. CDR3 sequence (DNA): TGTGCCAGCAGCCCACGGACAGGTGAGCAGTTCTTC.

A remark on this clone: Other DNA variants within this sample encode the same CDR3. V is TRBV19 and J is TRBJ2-1, with TRBD1 identical over 10 bases. With 1 base clipped from V and 4 bases from J, the junction kept 1 base outside the gene matches. Germline assignment: CDR1 LNHDA and CDR2 SQIVND (reference sequence). The CDR3 contains 15 residues. CDR3 residues: CASSIGDRGYNEQFF. CDR3 sequence (DNA): TGTGCCAGTAGTATAGGGGACAGGGGATACAATGAGCAGTTCTTC.

The count of this clone is one. The chain couples TRBV18 to TRBJ1-2; TRBD1 is a possible D gene (5 bases). The CDR3 consists of 14 residues. V was trimmed by 2 bases and J by 6 bases, leaving 13 bases between them. Germline V gene sequence: CDR1 KGHSH, CDR2 LQKENI. The DNA of the CDR3 is TGTGCCAGCTCACCAATGGACGGGGGGGATGGCTACACCTTC. Amino acids: CASSPMDGGDGYTF.